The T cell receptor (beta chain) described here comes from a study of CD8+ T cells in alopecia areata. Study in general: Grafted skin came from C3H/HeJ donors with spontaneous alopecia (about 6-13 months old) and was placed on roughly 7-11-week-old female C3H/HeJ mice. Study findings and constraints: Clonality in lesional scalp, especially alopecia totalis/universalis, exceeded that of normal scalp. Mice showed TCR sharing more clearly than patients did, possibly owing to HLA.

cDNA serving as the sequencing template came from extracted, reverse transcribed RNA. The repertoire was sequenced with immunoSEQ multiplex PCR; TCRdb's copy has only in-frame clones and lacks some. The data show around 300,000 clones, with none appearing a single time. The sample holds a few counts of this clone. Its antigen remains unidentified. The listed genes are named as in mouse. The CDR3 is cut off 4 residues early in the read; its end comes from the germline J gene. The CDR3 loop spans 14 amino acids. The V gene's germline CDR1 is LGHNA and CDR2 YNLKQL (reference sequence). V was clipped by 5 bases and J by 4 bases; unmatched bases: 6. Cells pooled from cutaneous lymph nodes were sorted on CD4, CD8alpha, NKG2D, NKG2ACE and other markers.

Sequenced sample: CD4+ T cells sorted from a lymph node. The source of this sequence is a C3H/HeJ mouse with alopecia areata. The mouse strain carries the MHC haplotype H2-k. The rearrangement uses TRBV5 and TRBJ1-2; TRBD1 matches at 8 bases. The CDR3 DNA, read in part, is TGTGCCAGCAGCGCAGGGGGCGCGGGCTCC. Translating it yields CASSAGGAGS. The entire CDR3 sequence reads CASSAGGAGSDYTF.